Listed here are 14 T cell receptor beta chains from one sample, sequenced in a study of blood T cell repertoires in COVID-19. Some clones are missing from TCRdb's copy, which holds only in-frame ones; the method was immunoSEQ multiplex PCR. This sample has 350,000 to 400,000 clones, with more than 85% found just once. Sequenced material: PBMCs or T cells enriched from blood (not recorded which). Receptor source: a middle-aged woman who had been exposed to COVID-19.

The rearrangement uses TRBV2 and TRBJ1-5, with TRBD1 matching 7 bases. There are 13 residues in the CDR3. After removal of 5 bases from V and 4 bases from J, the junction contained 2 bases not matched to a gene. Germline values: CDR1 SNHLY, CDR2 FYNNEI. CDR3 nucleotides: TGTGCCAGCAGTCGACAGGGAAATCAGCCCCAGCATTTT. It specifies CASSRQGNQPQHF.

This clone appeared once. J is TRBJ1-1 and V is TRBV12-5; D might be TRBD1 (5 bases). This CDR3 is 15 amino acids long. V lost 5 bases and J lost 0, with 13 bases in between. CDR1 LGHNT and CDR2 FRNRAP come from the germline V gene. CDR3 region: CASGGSGGMNTEAFF. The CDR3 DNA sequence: TGTGCTAGTGGTGGCTCGGGGGGGATGAACACTGAAGCTTTCTTT.

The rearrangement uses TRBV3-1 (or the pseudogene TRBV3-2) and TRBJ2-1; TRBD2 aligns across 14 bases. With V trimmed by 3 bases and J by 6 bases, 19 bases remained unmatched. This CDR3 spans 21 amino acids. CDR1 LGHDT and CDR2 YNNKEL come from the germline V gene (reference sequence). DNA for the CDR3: TGTGCCAGCAGCCACGGGCCCCTACAGGGGGGACTAGCGGGAGCCCGCAATGAGCAGTTCTTC. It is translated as CASSHGPLQGGLAGARNEQFF.

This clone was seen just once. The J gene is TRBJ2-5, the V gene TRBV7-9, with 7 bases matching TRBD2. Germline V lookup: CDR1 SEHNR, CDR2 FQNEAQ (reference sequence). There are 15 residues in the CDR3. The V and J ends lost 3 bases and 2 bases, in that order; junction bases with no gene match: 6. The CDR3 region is CASSFWASGQETQYF. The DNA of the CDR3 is TGTGCCAGCAGCTTTTGGGCTAGCGGACAAGAGACCCAGTACTTC.

The CDR3, as DNA: TGCAGCGTTCTGGACAGGGTCCCCTCTGGGCCCCAGCATTTT. The encoded protein is CSVLDRVPSGPQHF. V is TRBV29-1 and J is TRBJ1-5, with TRBD1 identical over 8 bases. Trimming took 5 bases from V and 9 from J; bases not matched to a gene: 12. CDR1 is SQVTM, CDR2 ANQGSEA, per germline. The CDR3 spans 14 residues.

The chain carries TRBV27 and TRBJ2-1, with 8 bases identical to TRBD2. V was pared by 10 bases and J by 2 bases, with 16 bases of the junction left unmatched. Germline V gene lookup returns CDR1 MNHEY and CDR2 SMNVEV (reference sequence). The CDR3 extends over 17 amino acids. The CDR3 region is CAIGALAGLSPYNEQFF. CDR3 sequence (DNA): TGTGCCATCGGGGCCCTAGCGGGTTTGTCCCCCTACAATGAGCAGTTCTTC.

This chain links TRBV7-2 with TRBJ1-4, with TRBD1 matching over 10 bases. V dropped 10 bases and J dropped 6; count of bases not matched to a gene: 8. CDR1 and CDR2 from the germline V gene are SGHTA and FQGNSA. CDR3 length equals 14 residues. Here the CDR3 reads CATAPGQGYEKLFF. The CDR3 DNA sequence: TGTGCCACCGCCCCGGGACAGGGGTATGAAAAACTGTTTTTT.

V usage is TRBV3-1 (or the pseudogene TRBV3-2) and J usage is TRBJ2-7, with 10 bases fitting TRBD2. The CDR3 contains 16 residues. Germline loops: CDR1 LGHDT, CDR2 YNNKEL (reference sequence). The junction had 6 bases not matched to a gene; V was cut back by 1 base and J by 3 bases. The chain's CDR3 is CASSQAPSGRLYEQYF. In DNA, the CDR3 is TGTGCCAGCAGCCAAGCCCCTAGCGGGAGACTCTACGAGCAGTACTTC.

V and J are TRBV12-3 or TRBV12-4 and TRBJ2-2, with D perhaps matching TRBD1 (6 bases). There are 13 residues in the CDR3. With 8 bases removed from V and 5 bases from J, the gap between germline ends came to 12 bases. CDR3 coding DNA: TGTGCCAGCGGATATACAGGGACCGGGGAGCTGTTTTTT. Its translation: CASGYTGTGELFF.

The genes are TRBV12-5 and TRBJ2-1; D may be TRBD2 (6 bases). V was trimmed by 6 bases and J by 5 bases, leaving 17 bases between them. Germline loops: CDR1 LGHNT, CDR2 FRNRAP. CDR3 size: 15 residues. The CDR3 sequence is CASGAKGRTHNEQFF. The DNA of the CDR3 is TGTGCTAGTGGGGCTAAGGGGAGGACCCACAATGAGCAGTTCTTC.

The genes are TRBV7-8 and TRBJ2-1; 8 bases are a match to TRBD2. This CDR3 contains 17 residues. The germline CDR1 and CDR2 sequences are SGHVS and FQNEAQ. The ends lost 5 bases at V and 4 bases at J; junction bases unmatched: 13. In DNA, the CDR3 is TGTGCCAGCAGCCGTCACCCTTCGACTAGCGCATACAATGAGCAGTTCTTC. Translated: CASSRHPSTSAYNEQFF.

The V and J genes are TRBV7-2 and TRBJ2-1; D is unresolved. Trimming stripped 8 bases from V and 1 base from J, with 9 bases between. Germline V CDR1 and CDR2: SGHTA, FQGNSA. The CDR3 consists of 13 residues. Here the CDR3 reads CASSRESYNEQFF. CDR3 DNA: TGTGCCAGCTCCCGAGAGTCCTACAATGAGCAGTTCTTC.

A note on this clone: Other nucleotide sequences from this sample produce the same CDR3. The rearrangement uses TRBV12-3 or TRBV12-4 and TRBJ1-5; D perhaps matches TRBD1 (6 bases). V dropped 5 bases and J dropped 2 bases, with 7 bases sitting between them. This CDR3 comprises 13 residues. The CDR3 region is CASSPGGNQPQHF. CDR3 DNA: TGTGCCAGCAGTCCAGGGGGCAATCAGCCCCAGCATTTT.

CDR3 sequence: CASSKRSDHLHRETQYF. The CDR3 nucleotides are TGTGCCAGCAGCAAACGCTCGGACCATTTACACAGGGAGACCCAGTACTTC. The chain has TRBV21-1 and TRBJ2-5; TRBD1 was called by the table and not checked on the DNA. TRBV21-1 is given as a pseudogene. CDR3 size: 17 residues.